The 23 T cell receptor beta chains below come from one sample, sequenced in a study of T-cell reconstitution after alpha-beta-depleted transplantation in children. Unique molecular identifiers featured in how the TCRbeta library was prepared. Each CDR3 protein gets one entry after TCRdb re-called the PCR reads with MiXCR. The top ten hold 2% to 2.5% of the sample, which has around 450,000 distinct CDR3 sequences, under 12% seen once. The sample in question was PBMCs, obtained before TCRalphabeta/CD19-depleted stem cell transplant. These receptors all come from a child aged 2-15 years with inherited bone marrow failure, due to receive a stem cell transplant.

The CDR3 reads CASSPNPQGFSYEQYF. Here the CDR3 DNA reads TGTGCCAGCAGTCCAAACCCACAGGGCTTCTCTTACGAGCAGTACTTC. The V and J genes are TRBV6-1 and TRBJ2-7, with a weak D call TRBD1 (6 bases). The CDR3 sequence is 16 residues long. The V gene's germline CDR1 is MNHNS and CDR2 SASEGT. V was pared by 5 bases and J by 4 bases, with 21 bases between.

This clonotype was detected many times. The rearrangement links TRBV28 to TRBJ2-5; TRBD2 might be the D (6 bases). Trimming took off 2 bases at V and 5 bases at J, with 15 bases between the two ends. CDR3 size: 15 residues. The germline V gene has CDR1 MDHEN and CDR2 SYDVKM. In DNA, the CDR3 is TGTGCCAGCAGTTTAATCGCCCAGCTAGCGGAGACCCAGTACTTC. As protein: CASSLIAQLAETQYF.

The gene calls are TRBV29-1 and TRBJ2-1; D is ambiguous. Germline V CDR1 and CDR2: SQVTM, ANQGSEA. Trimming took 7 bases from V and 2 from J, leaving 9 bases between them. The CDR3 spans 12 residues. For the CDR3, the DNA is TGCAGCGCGCCGGCTCCCTACAATGAGCAGTTCTTC. Protein: CSAPAPYNEQFF.

The chain recombines TRBV6-2 or TRBV6-3 with TRBJ2-7; TRBD1 matches at 9 bases. The CDR3 runs 12 residues. The trim removed 7 bases at V and 6 bases at J, leaving 4 bases unmatched. In germline, CDR1 is MNHEY, CDR2 SVGEGT. The CDR3 is CASTDRGGEQYF. The CDR3 DNA sequence: TGTGCCAGCACGGACAGGGGTGGCGAGCAGTACTTC.

This clonotype was picked up a small number of times. V is TRBV27 and J is TRBJ2-2; tentative D call: TRBD1 (6 bases). V was clipped by 4 bases and J by 1 base, with 22 bases between them. The CDR3 loop spans 19 amino acids. Germline values: CDR1 MNHEY, CDR2 SMNVEV (reference sequence). CDR3 sequence reads: CASSSTGSWVGGNTGELFF. CDR3 in DNA: TGTGCCAGCAGTTCAACAGGGTCTTGGGTAGGGGGGAACACCGGGGAGCTGTTTTTT.

This clonotype has ten or more counts. The V and J genes are TRBV19 and TRBJ2-7; TRBD1 agrees at 7 bases. CDR1 is LNHDA, CDR2 SQIVND, per germline (reference sequence). V lost 6 bases and J lost 0; bases outside the gene matches: 5. The CDR3 has 14 residues. CDR3 sequence (DNA): TGTGCCAGTAGCACAGGGGCAAACTCCTACGAGCAGTACTTC. Its translation: CASSTGANSYEQYF.

This clonotype occurred many times. The CDR3: CASSATQGGTEAFF. The DNA of the CDR3 is TGTGCCAGCAGTGCCACCCAAGGCGGCACTGAAGCTTTCTTT. The V gene is TRBV12-3 or TRBV12-4, the J gene TRBJ1-1; D not resolved. The CDR3 is made up of 14 amino acids. V was trimmed by 5 bases and J by 4 bases, leaving 14 bases between them.

This clonotype was detected ten times or more. The genes are TRBV27 and TRBJ1-6; D gene ambiguous. V shed 2 bases and J shed 4 bases, with 6 bases lying between them. The germline V gene encodes CDR1 MNHEY and CDR2 SMNVEV (reference sequence). There are 14 residues in the CDR3. Written as DNA, the CDR3 is TGTGCCAGCAGTTTAGTGGGGTATAATTCACCCCTCCACTTT. Its translation: CASSLVGYNSPLHF.

This clonotype was counted a few times. The CDR3 region has the DNA TGTGCCAGTAGTAACGGGCACATCAATCAGCCCCAGCATTTT. Its protein is CASSNGHINQPQHF. The chain employs TRBV19 and TRBJ1-5; D gene unclear. CDR1 is LNHDA, CDR2 SQIVND, per germline (reference sequence). This CDR3 comprises 14 residues. V was trimmed by 4 bases and J by 3 bases, leaving 10 bases between them.

This clonotype was observed many times. The rearrangement uses TRBV20-1 and TRBJ2-7, with 9 positions matching TRBD2. The germline V gene encodes CDR1 DFQATT and CDR2 SNEGSKA (reference sequence). CDR3 length: 14 amino acids. V was pared by 3 bases and J by 6 bases, with 9 bases of the junction left unmatched. CDR3 in DNA: TGCAGTGCTAGTAGAGCTAGCGGGAAGGGCGAGCAGTACTTC. Encoded protein: CSASRASGKGEQYF.

This clonotype was seen many times. The V and J genes are TRBV28 and TRBJ2-2, with 12 bases that match TRBD2. Germline V lookup: CDR1 MDHEN, CDR2 SYDVKM. The J segment lost 4 bases and the V segment lost 5 bases, leaving 2 bases of the junction unmatched. The CDR3 length is 15 residues. DNA of the CDR3: TGTGCCAGCAGTGCTAGCGGGAGGGCCACCGGGGAGCTGTTTTTT. Its translation is CASSASGRATGELFF.

Ten or more counts support this clonotype. The V gene is TRBV7-6, the J gene TRBJ2-2; possibly TRBD1 for D (6 bases). V was cut by 5 bases and J by 1 base, with 17 bases left in between. This CDR3 spans 17 amino acids. Germline V gives CDR1 SGHVS, CDR2 FNYEAQ. CDR3: CASSTLIRGRNTGELFF. CDR3 nucleotide sequence: TGTGCCAGCAGCACCTTGATCAGGGGTCGGAACACCGGGGAGCTGTTTTTT. Using reference TRBV7-6 and TRBJ2-2 for the parts outside the CDR3, the full variable domain is GAGVSQSPRYKVTKRGQDVALRCDPISGHVSLYWYRQALGQGPEFLTYFNYEAQQDKSGLPNDRFSAERPEGSISTLTIQRTEQRDSAMYRCASSTLIRGRNTGELFFGEGSRLTVL.

In its sample, this clonotype was seen a few times. This chain connects TRBV7-9 to TRBJ1-6; 7 bases are shared with TRBD1. The CDR3 sequence is 16 residues long. Germline V gene data show CDR1 as SEHNR and CDR2 as FQNEAQ (reference sequence). Trimming took 5 bases from V and 8 from J; bases not matched to a gene: 12. CDR3 nucleotides: TGTGCCAGCAGCCTCGGGACAGTCAAAACGGATTCACCCCTCCACTTT. As protein: CASSLGTVKTDSPLHF. Full variable domain (outside the CDR3, taken from reference TRBV7-9 and TRBJ1-6): DTGVSQNPRHKITKRGQNVTFRCDPISEHNRLYWYRQTLGQGPEFLTYFQNEAQLEKSRLLSDRFSAERPKGSFSTLEIQRTEQGDSAMYLCASSLGTVKTDSPLHFGNGTRLTVT.

This clonotype showed up just a few times. The rearrangement uses TRBV4-3 and TRBJ2-7, with 11 bases aligning to TRBD2. The ends lost 4 bases at V and 2 bases at J; junction bases unmatched: 7. CDR1 is LGHNA, CDR2 YSLEER, per germline. The CDR3 totals 16 residues. CDR3 residues: CASSPKLAGETYEQYF. Here the CDR3 DNA reads TGCGCCAGCAGCCCGAAACTAGCGGGAGAAACCTACGAGCAGTACTTC.

This clonotype was counted many times. The CDR3 DNA is TGTGCCATCGGACAGGGGGCTTCCACAGATACGCAGTATTTT. This encodes CAIGQGASTDTQYF. This chain connects TRBV10-3 to TRBJ2-3, with TRBD1 identical over 11 bases. Germline V gene data show CDR1 as ENHRY and CDR2 as SYGVKD. Trimming took 8 bases from V and 2 from J; bases not matched to a gene: 3. The CDR3 has 14 amino acids.

The sample holds a few counts of this clonotype. V usage is TRBV7-9 and J usage is TRBJ2-1; 11 bases are shared with TRBD2. Germline V gene lookup returns CDR1 SEHNR and CDR2 FQNEAQ (reference sequence). There are 15 residues in the CDR3. J gave up 6 bases and V 2 bases, and 3 bases lay outside the gene matches. CDR3 protein: CASSLYLAGGNEQFF. The CDR3 region has the DNA TGTGCCAGCAGCTTATATCTAGCGGGAGGCAATGAGCAGTTCTTC.

V gene TRBV5-2 combines with J gene TRBJ1-2; the table assigns TRBD1, which was not confirmed against the DNA. TRBV5-2 is noted as a pseudogene. The CDR3 sequence is 12 residues long. The CDR3 spells CASGLGRYGHTF. In DNA form, the CDR3 reads TGTGCCAGCGGCCTCGGGCGGTATGGACACACCTTC.

V and J are TRBV20-1 and TRBJ2-7; 7 nucleotides agree with TRBD2. V lost 3 bases and J lost 7; bases outside the gene matches: 15. This CDR3 region has 15 residues. Germline loops: CDR1 DFQATT, CDR2 SNEGSKA (reference sequence). CDR3 in DNA: TGCAGTGCTAGCCCACAACTCAAGACTAGCCGGGAGCAGTACTTC. Protein: CSASPQLKTSREQYF.

This clonotype occurred many times. The chain has TRBV20-1 and TRBJ2-7; D call uncertain. Germline V lookup: CDR1 DFQATT, CDR2 SNEGSKA (reference sequence). V was shortened by 7 bases and J by 1 base, with 5 bases between the two germline ends. The CDR3 length is 10 residues. The DNA for the CDR3 is TGCAGTGTACAATCCTACGAGCAGTACTTC. Residues: CSVQSYEQYF.

This clonotype was observed at least ten times. The rearrangement uses TRBV12-3 or TRBV12-4 and TRBJ2-2; TRBD2 matches 9 bases. CDR3 length equals 16 residues. Losses at the gene ends were 6 bases for V and 2 bases for J; bases not matched to a gene: 7. The CDR3 protein is CASSLTGLANTGELFF. The CDR3 coding sequence is TGTGCCAGCAGCTTAACGGGACTAGCAAACACCGGGGAGCTGTTTTTT.

This clonotype was picked up many times. The V gene is TRBV6-2 or TRBV6-3, the J gene TRBJ2-7; a weak D match, TRBD2 (6 bases). The V end was cut by 2 bases, the J end by 2 bases, with 10 bases between. Germline CDR1 is MNHEY and CDR2 is SVGEGT. The CDR3 covers 14 residues. CDR3 DNA: TGTGCCAGCAGTTACGCTAGCGTCACCTACGAGCAGTACTTC. Its protein product is CASSYASVTYEQYF.

This clonotype was seen at least ten times. This chain connects TRBV29-1 to TRBJ2-1; 7 positions match TRBD2. The trim removed 4 bases at V and 1 base at J, leaving 1 base unmatched. Per the germline V gene, CDR1 is SQVTM and CDR2 is ANQGSEA. The CDR3 spans 13 residues. Here the CDR3 reads CSVVLASYNEQFF. The CDR3 nucleotides are TGCAGCGTTGTACTAGCGTCCTACAATGAGCAGTTCTTC.

This clonotype was counted at least ten times. The chain couples TRBV6-5 to TRBJ2-7; TRBD2 matches at 9 bases. The CDR3 covers 16 residues. With V trimmed by 4 bases and J by 6 bases, 13 bases remained unmatched. In germline, CDR1 is MNHEY, CDR2 SVGAGI. CDR3 DNA: TGTGCCAGCAGTTTACTAGCGGGTACCCTCCATGCCGAGCAGTACTTC. This translates into CASSLLAGTLHAEQYF.